A selection of T cell receptor beta chains follows, all from one sample in a study of cytomegalovirus exposure and HLA in healthy donors. The assay was immunoSEQ multiplex PCR, and TCRdb's table has in-frame clones only and misses some. The listing contains 200,000 or so clones. Material for sequencing was PBMCs. The receptor set was obtained from a boy aged 5-17 years in good health and CMV-seronegative. Both conserved end residues are part of each CDR3. D genes are given only for firm matches.

J | length | D | V | CDR3 | DNA
TRBJ1-5 | 14 | TRBD1 | TRBV6-5 | CARSRDRVYQPQHF | TGTGCCAGATCCCGGGACAGGGTTTATCAGCCCCAGCATTTT
TRBJ2-1 | 15 | . | TRBV14 | CASSQLGGSYNEQFF | TGTGCCAGCAGCCAACTCGGGGGCTCCTACAATGAGCAGTTCTTC
TRBJ2-7 | 11 | TRBD2 | TRBV30 | CATSGGNEQYF | TGTGCCACCTCGGGGGGAAACGAGCAGTACTTC
TRBJ2-1 | 15 | TRBD1 | TRBV6-4 | CASSANRGPVDEQFF | TGTGCCAGCAGTGCGAACAGGGGCCCCGTTGATGAGCAGTTCTTC
TRBJ1-3 | 14 | . | TRBV4-1 | CASGRGEAGNTIYF | TGCGCCAGCGGGAGGGGAGAGGCTGGAAACACCATATATTTT
TRBJ2-7 | 14 | TRBD1 | TRBV30 | CAWFGQGLLYEQYF | TGTGCCTGGTTCGGACAGGGACTTTTGTACGAGCAGTACTTC
TRBJ2-7 | 15 | . | TRBV19 | CASSISAGVIDRQYF | TGTGCCAGTAGTATATCGGCTGGAGTAATCGACCGGCAGTACTTC
TRBJ1-1 | 13 | . | TRBV7-8 | CASSLGQNTEAFF | TGTGCCAGCAGCTTAGGGCAGAACACTGAAGCTTTCTTT
TRBJ2-2 | 15 | . | TRBV9 | CASSVWGGATGELFF | TGTGCCAGCAGCGTATGGGGGGGGGCGACCGGGGAGCTGTTTTTT
TRBJ2-1 | 16 | TRBD2 | TRBV7-2 | CASSYVTSGPYNEQFF | TGTGCCAGCAGCTATGTTACTAGCGGGCCCTACAATGAGCAGTTCTTC
TRBJ2-7 | 14 | . | TRBV2 | CASSPATGVYEQYF | TGTGCCAGCAGTCCCGCCACGGGGGTCTACGAGCAGTACTTC
TRBJ2-7 | 16 | TRBD1 | TRBV6-1 | CASSEGLTGPSYEQYF | TGTGCCAGCAGTGAAGGGTTGACAGGGCCGTCCTACGAGCAGTACTTC
TRBJ2-3 | 15 | TRBD2 | TRBV30 | CAWSWLAGGADTQYF | TGTGCCTGGAGTTGGCTAGCGGGGGGGGCAGATACGCAGTATTTT
TRBJ2-5 | 17 | TRBD2 | TRBV11-1 | CASSPTSGGAAGETQYF | TGTGCCAGCAGCCCGACTAGCGGGGGGGCCGCGGGAGAGACCCAGTACTTC
TRBJ1-1 | 16 | TRBD1 | TRBV14 | CASSQEMGQGNTEAFF | TGTGCCAGCAGCCAAGAGATGGGACAGGGTAATACTGAAGCTTTCTTT
TRBJ2-7 | 17 | TRBD1 | TRBV7-6 | CASSSRSAGTGGDEQYF | TGTGCCAGCAGCTCCCGTTCGGCCGGGACAGGGGGCGACGAGCAGTACTTC